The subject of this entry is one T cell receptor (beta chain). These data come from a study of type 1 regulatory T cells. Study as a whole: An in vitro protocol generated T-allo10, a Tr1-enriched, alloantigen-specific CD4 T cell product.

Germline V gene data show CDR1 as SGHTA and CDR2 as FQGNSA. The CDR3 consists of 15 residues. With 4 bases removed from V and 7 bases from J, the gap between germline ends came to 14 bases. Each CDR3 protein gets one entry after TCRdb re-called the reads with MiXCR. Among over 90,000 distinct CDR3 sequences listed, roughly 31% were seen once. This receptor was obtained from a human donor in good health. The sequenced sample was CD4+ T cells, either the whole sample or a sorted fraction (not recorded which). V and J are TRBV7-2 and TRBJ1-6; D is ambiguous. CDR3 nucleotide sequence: TGTGCCAGCAGCTCCTGGTTCAGGTCAAATTCACCCCTCCACTTT. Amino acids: CASSSWFRSNSPLHF. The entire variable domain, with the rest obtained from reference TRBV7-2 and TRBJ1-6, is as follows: GAGVSQSPSNKVTEKGKDVELRCDPISGHTALYWYRQSLGQGLEFLIYFQGNSAPDKSGLPSDRFSAERTGGSVSTLTIQRTQQEDSAVYLCASSSWFRSNSPLHFGNGTRLTVT.